This TCR beta chain was sequenced during a study of T cell responses to AZD1222 COVID-19 vaccine. Turning to this clone: The antigen is undetermined.

Study-level points and caveats: Distributed over spike, vaccine-associated CD4 TCRs predominated at 160-218 and 743-854. Donors were largely white British and mainly female; clonal diversity was possibly underestimated. Only a handful of individuals given AZD1222 were seropositive at baseline.

Sequencing was performed with immunoSEQ multiplex PCR; in TCRdb, only in-frame clones are kept and a portion is missing. The table lists fewer than 200,000 clones, more than 70% of them singletons, with 25% to 30% in the top ten. Deletions cut 0 bases from V and 9 bases from J, with 10 bases between. This CDR3 spans 13 amino acids. Germline V lookup: CDR1 SGDLS, CDR2 YYNGEE. The sample consisted of peripheral blood, taken 28 days after the second AZD1222 dose. This chain connects TRBV9 to TRBJ2-1; D might be TRBD2 (5 bases). The sequence was obtained from an adult who received the AZD1222 COVID-19 vaccine. CDR3 loop: CASSVAYGIEQFF. The CDR3 DNA follows: TGTGCCAGCAGCGTAGCGTACGGGATTGAGCAGTTCTTC.